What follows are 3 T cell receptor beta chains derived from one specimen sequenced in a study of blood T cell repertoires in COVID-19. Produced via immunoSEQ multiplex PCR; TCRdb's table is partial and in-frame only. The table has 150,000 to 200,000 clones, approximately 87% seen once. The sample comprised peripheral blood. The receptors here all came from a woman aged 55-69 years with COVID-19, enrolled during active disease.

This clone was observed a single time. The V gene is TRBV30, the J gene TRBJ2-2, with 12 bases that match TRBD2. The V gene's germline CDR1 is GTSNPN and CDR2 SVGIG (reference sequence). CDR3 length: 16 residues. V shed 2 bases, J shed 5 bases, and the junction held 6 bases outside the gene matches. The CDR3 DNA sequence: TGTGCCTGGAGTAACGGGCTAGCGGGAGGGACCGGGGAGCTGTTTTTT. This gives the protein CAWSNGLAGGTGELFF.

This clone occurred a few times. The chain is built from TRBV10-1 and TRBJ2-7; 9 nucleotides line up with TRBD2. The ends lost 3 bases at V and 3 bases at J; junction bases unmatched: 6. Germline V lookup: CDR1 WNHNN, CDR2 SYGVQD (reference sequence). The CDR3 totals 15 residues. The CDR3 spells CASSDLSSGVYEQYF. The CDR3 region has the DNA TGCGCCAGCAGTGATTTGTCTAGCGGGGTCTACGAGCAGTACTTC.

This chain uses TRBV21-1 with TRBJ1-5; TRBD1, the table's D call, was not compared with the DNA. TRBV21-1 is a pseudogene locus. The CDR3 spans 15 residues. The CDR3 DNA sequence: TGTGCCAGCACCCACGGCAGGGCCGACAATCAGCCCCAGCATTTT. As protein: CASTHGRADNQPQHF.